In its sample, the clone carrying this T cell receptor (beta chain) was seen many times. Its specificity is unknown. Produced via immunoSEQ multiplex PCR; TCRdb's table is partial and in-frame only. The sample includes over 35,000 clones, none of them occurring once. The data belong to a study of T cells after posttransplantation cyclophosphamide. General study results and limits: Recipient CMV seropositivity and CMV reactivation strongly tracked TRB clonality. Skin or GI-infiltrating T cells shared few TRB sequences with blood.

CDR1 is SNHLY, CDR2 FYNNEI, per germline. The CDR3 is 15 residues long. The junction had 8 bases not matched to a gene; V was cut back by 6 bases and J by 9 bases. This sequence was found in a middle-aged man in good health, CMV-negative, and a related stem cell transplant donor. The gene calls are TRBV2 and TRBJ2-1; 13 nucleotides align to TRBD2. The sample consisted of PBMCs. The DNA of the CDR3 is TGTGCCAGCAGGTGGACTAGCGGGAGTTTACGTGAGCAGTTCTTC. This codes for CASRWTSGSLREQFF.